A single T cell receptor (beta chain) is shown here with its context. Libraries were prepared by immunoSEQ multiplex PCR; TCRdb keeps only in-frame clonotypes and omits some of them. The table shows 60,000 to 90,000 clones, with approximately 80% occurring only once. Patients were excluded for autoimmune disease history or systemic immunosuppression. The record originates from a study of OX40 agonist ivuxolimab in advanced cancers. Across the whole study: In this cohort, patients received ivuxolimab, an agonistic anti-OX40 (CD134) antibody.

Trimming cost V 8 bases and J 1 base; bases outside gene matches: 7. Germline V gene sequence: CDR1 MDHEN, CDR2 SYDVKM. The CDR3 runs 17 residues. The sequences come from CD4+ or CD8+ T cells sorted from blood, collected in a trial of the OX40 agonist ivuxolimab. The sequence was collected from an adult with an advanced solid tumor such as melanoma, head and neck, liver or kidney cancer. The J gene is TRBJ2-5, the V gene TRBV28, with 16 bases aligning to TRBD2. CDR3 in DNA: TGTGCCAGCCCAGGGACTAGCGGGGGGGGTCCCCAAGAGACCCAGTACTTC. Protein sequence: CASPGTSGGGPQETQYF.